Listed below are T cell receptor beta chains from one sample, sequenced in a study of T-cell reconstitution after alpha-beta-depleted transplantation in children. TCRdb re-called the PCR reads through MiXCR, storing one row per CDR3 protein. The sample carries about 90,000 distinct CDR3 sequences, roughly a sixth recorded once. Sequenced material: PBMCs, mostly from graft donor cells, taken 180 days after TCRalphabeta/CD19-depleted stem cell transplant. The origin of the receptors is a male patient between 2 and 15 years old who had a stem cell transplant for acute lymphoblastic leukemia, so the T cells may come from the graft donor. Both conserved end residues are part of each CDR3. Each record gives: D gene, V gene, J gene, clone size, CDR3 DNA, CDR3 protein. The D gene is left open where the match is weak. Clone size is not always given. Where it is, it says once, few, many or a class for expanded clones.

D gene: .
V gene: TRBV6-2/TRBV6-3
J gene: TRBJ1-1
clone size: few
CDR3 DNA: TGTGCCAGCAGCATTACCGGGCCAAGGAACACTGAAGCTTTCTTT
CDR3 protein: CASSITGPRNTEAFF

D gene: TRBD1
V gene: TRBV3-1
J gene: TRBJ1-1
clone size: few
CDR3 DNA: TGTGCCAGCAGCCAGCTACAGGGGGTTGAAGCTTTCTTT
CDR3 protein: CASSQLQGVEAFF

D gene: TRBD2
V gene: TRBV5-6
J gene: TRBJ2-3
clone size: .
CDR3 DNA: TGTGCCAGCAGCTTGGAGAATAGCGGGCCTTCTTTCACAGATACGCAGTATTTT
CDR3 protein: CASSLENSGPSFTDTQYF

D gene: .
V gene: TRBV20-1
J gene: TRBJ1-5
clone size: few
CDR3 DNA: TGCAGTGCTAGGACGCAGGTCGGTCAGCCCCAGCATTTT
CDR3 protein: CSARTQVGQPQHF

D gene: TRBD2
V gene: TRBV27
J gene: TRBJ2-1
clone size: .
CDR3 DNA: TGTGCCAGCAGTTTATGGAGCGGGGCCCTGTACAATGAGCAGTTCTTC
CDR3 protein: CASSLWSGALYNEQFF

D gene: TRBD2
V gene: TRBV7-6
J gene: TRBJ2-1
clone size: few
CDR3 DNA: TGTGCCAGCAGCCCCTTAGCGGGTAACAATGAGCAGTTCTTC
CDR3 protein: CASSPLAGNNEQFF

D gene: .
V gene: TRBV7-2
J gene: TRBJ2-3
clone size: .
CDR3 DNA: TGTGCCAGCAGCTTAGGAGCGGCCACAGATACGCAGTATTTT
CDR3 protein: CASSLGAATDTQYF

D gene: TRBD2
V gene: TRBV6-5
J gene: TRBJ2-1
clone size: .
CDR3 DNA: TGTGCCAGCAGTTACCGCAATTCGGCTAGCGGGAGGGCTATCGATGAGCAGTTCTTC
CDR3 protein: CASSYRNSASGRAIDEQFF

D gene: TRBD1
V gene: TRBV5-8
J gene: TRBJ1-1
clone size: few
CDR3 DNA: TGTGCCAGCAGCTTGGTCAGGGGGGGGACTGAAGCTTTCTTT
CDR3 protein: CASSLVRGGTEAFF

D gene: .
V gene: TRBV5-1
J gene: TRBJ1-1
clone size: many
CDR3 DNA: TGCGCCAGCAGCTTGGTTCGGGGACTGAACACTGAAGCTTTCTTT
CDR3 protein: CASSLVRGLNTEAFF

D gene: .
V gene: TRBV7-9
J gene: TRBJ2-7
clone size: .
CDR3 DNA: TGTGCCAGCAGCTCCCTTCGTACCTACGAGCAGTACTTC
CDR3 protein: CASSSLRTYEQYF

D gene: TRBD1
V gene: TRBV29-1
J gene: TRBJ2-7
clone size: .
CDR3 DNA: TGCAGCGTTGACAGGGGGCGAGGAAGTCACGAGCAGTACTTC
CDR3 protein: CSVDRGRGSHEQYF

D gene: TRBD1
V gene: TRBV7-9
J gene: TRBJ2-7
clone size: few
CDR3 DNA: TGTGCCAGCAGCAACGGACAGGGGAGCTCCTACGAGCAGTACTTC
CDR3 protein: CASSNGQGSSYEQYF

D gene: .
V gene: TRBV20-1
J gene: TRBJ2-5
clone size: few
CDR3 DNA: TGCAGTGCTAGAGAGGGCGGCCCGTCCCAGTACTTC
CDR3 protein: CSAREGGPSQYF

D gene: .
V gene: TRBV7-2
J gene: TRBJ2-5
clone size: .
CDR3 DNA: TGTGCCAGCAGCCCCGCCATGGTTGCGGAGGGGACCCAGTACTTC
CDR3 protein: CASSPAMVAEGTQYF

D gene: .
V gene: TRBV19
J gene: TRBJ1-1
clone size: .
CDR3 DNA: TGTGCCAGTAGAGGTGCAGGAAACGTTGAAGCTTTCTTT
CDR3 protein: CASRGAGNVEAFF

D gene: .
V gene: TRBV12-3/TRBV12-4
J gene: TRBJ1-1
clone size: .
CDR3 DNA: TGTGCCAGCACCCTCAATAGGCCACACACTGAAGCTTTCTTT
CDR3 protein: CASTLNRPHTEAFF

D gene: .
V gene: TRBV7-2
J gene: TRBJ2-7
clone size: few
CDR3 DNA: TGTGCCAGCAGCTTAGCGTTCCTGTCCTACGAGCAGTACTTC
CDR3 protein: CASSLAFLSYEQYF

D gene: TRBD1
V gene: TRBV20-1
J gene: TRBJ2-5
clone size: few
CDR3 DNA: TGCAGTGCTAGAGATCGCGACAGGGGTGGGGAGACCCAGTACTTC
CDR3 protein: CSARDRDRGGETQYF

D gene: TRBD1
V gene: TRBV5-5
J gene: TRBJ1-6
clone size: .
CDR3 DNA: TGTGCCAGCAGCTTGAATCTGTGGACAGGCGGGTATAATTCACCCCTCCACTTT
CDR3 protein: CASSLNLWTGGYNSPLHF

D gene: .
V gene: TRBV5-6
J gene: TRBJ2-7
clone size: few
CDR3 DNA: TGTGCCAGCAGCTTGCGACCTCCAGGGTCCTACGAGCAGTACTTC
CDR3 protein: CASSLRPPGSYEQYF

D gene: TRBD1
V gene: TRBV9
J gene: TRBJ2-7
clone size: few
CDR3 DNA: TGTGCCAGCAGCCCCGGGACAGGGTTCTTCTACGAGCAGTACTTC
CDR3 protein: CASSPGTGFFYEQYF

D gene: TRBD2
V gene: TRBV28
J gene: TRBJ2-3
clone size: few
CDR3 DNA: TGTGCCAGCAGTCCCCGGGGGGGTAGCACAGATACGCAGTATTTT
CDR3 protein: CASSPRGGSTDTQYF

D gene: .
V gene: TRBV10-3
J gene: TRBJ2-2
clone size: .
CDR3 DNA: TGTGCCATCAGGCCTGAGGTCGGGGAGCTGTTTTTT
CDR3 protein: CAIRPEVGELFF

D gene: .
V gene: TRBV4-1
J gene: TRBJ2-3
clone size: .
CDR3 DNA: TGCGCCAGCAGCCAAGCGTCCCGAGATACGCAGTATTTT
CDR3 protein: CASSQASRDTQYF

D gene: .
V gene: TRBV5-1
J gene: TRBJ1-6
clone size: many
CDR3 DNA: TGCGCCAGCAGCTTGGAGGGATTGGATAATTCACCCCTCCACTTT
CDR3 protein: CASSLEGLDNSPLHF

D gene: TRBD1
V gene: TRBV6-2/TRBV6-3
J gene: TRBJ1-2
clone size: few
CDR3 DNA: TGTGCCAGCAATCTTGACAGGGACTATGGCTACACCTTC
CDR3 protein: CASNLDRDYGYTF

D gene: .
V gene: TRBV20-1
J gene: TRBJ2-7
clone size: .
CDR3 DNA: TGCAGTGCTAGAAAGGGACGGACCTACGAGCAGTACTTC
CDR3 protein: CSARKGRTYEQYF

D gene: TRBD2
V gene: TRBV12-3/TRBV12-4
J gene: TRBJ2-5
clone size: few
CDR3 DNA: TGTGCCAGCAACGCCCCCGAGCGGGGAGCCGGTTCAGAGACCCAGTACTTC
CDR3 protein: CASNAPERGAGSETQYF

D gene: .
V gene: TRBV11-2
J gene: TRBJ2-1
clone size: .
CDR3 DNA: TGTGCCAGCAGCTTAATAGGGACCTCGGATGAGCAGTTCTTC
CDR3 protein: CASSLIGTSDEQFF

D gene: TRBD1
V gene: TRBV5-1
J gene: TRBJ1-6
clone size: few
CDR3 DNA: TGCGCCAGCAGCTTGGCAGTACAGGGGAATTCACCCCTCCACTTT
CDR3 protein: CASSLAVQGNSPLHF

D gene: TRBD2
V gene: TRBV18
J gene: TRBJ2-5
clone size: .
CDR3 DNA: TGTGCCAGCTCAATCATCGGGGGGGGACCCACCCAAGAGACCCAGTACTTC
CDR3 protein: CASSIIGGGPTQETQYF

D gene: .
V gene: TRBV18
J gene: TRBJ1-3
clone size: .
CDR3 DNA: TGTGCCAGCTCACTGGCAGTTGCAGGACTCTCTGGAAACACCATATATTTT
CDR3 protein: CASSLAVAGLSGNTIYF

D gene: .
V gene: TRBV5-1
J gene: TRBJ2-7
clone size: many
CDR3 DNA: TGCGCCAGCAGCTTGGAGGCCCCGGGGGACTACGAGCAGTACTTC
CDR3 protein: CASSLEAPGDYEQYF

D gene: .
V gene: TRBV6-5
J gene: TRBJ1-1
clone size: .
CDR3 DNA: TGTGCCAGCAGCTACGGGCCGAACACTGAAGCTTTCTTT
CDR3 protein: CASSYGPNTEAFF

D gene: .
V gene: TRBV6-5
J gene: TRBJ2-2
clone size: few
CDR3 DNA: TGTGCCAGCAGTTACCAGCAGTTTTCGTCCGGGGAGCTGTTTTTT
CDR3 protein: CASSYQQFSSGELFF

D gene: .
V gene: TRBV7-9
J gene: TRBJ1-2
clone size: many
CDR3 DNA: TGTGCCAGCAGCCCCCCCGGGGACGAGTATGGCTACACCTTC
CDR3 protein: CASSPPGDEYGYTF

D gene: .
V gene: TRBV12-3/TRBV12-4
J gene: TRBJ2-6
clone size: .
CDR3 DNA: TGTGCCAGCAGTTTCTTTTCTGGGGCCAACGTCCTGACTTTC
CDR3 protein: CASSFFSGANVLTF

D gene: .
V gene: TRBV7-6
J gene: TRBJ2-5
clone size: many
CDR3 DNA: TGTGCCAGCAGCTTAGCGCTCCGGGATTCAGAGACCCAGTACTTC
CDR3 protein: CASSLALRDSETQYF

D gene: TRBD2
V gene: TRBV7-2
J gene: TRBJ2-7
clone size: few
CDR3 DNA: TGTGCCAGCAGCTTATTCAGCGGGGCCTCCTACGAGCAGTACTTC
CDR3 protein: CASSLFSGASYEQYF

D gene: .
V gene: TRBV20-1
J gene: TRBJ2-3
clone size: few
CDR3 DNA: TGCAGTGCTAGAGAAGGGTCGGGCACAGATACGCAGTATTTT
CDR3 protein: CSAREGSGTDTQYF

D gene: .
V gene: TRBV10-3
J gene: TRBJ2-2
clone size: many
CDR3 DNA: TGTGCCATCAGTGAACAGGGCCGAGGCACCGGGGAGCTGTTTTTT
CDR3 protein: CAISEQGRGTGELFF

D gene: .
V gene: TRBV25-1
J gene: TRBJ2-1
clone size: few
CDR3 DNA: TGTGCCAGCAGTGAACGGAGCCTAGTGAGTGAGCAGTTCTTC
CDR3 protein: CASSERSLVSEQFF

D gene: .
V gene: TRBV4-3
J gene: TRBJ2-3
clone size: few
CDR3 DNA: TGCGCCAGCAGCCCTGCTTCCGGGACGCACTTTTTT
CDR3 protein: CASSPASGTHFF

D gene: TRBD1
V gene: TRBV6-2/TRBV6-3
J gene: TRBJ2-7
clone size: few
CDR3 DNA: TGTGCCAGCAGCCGTGACAGGGGCGAGCAGTACTTC
CDR3 protein: CASSRDRGEQYF